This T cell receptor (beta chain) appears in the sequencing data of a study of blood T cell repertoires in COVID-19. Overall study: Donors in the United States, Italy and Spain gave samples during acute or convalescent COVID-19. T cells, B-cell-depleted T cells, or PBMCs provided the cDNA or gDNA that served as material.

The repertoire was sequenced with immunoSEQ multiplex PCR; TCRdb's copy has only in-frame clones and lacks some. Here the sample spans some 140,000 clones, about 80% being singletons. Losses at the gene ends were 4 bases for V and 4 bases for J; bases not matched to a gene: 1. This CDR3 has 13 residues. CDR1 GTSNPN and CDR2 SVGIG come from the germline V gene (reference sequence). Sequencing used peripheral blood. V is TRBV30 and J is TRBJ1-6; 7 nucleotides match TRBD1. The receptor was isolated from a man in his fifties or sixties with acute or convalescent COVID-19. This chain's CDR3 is CAWKGQYNSPLHF. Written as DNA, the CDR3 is TGTGCCTGGAAGGGACAGTATAATTCACCCCTCCACTTT.